This T cell receptor (beta chain) comes out of a study of T cells in Graves' hyperthyroidism and ophthalmopathy. Findings of the study overall: Appearing also in blood were most of the thyroid clonotypes expanded above 0.001.

The V end lost 0 bases, the J end lost 8 bases, and 14 bases lay between the germline ends. Germline V gene sequence: CDR1 MGHRA, CDR2 YSYEKL. This CDR3 is built from 15 residues. Newly diagnosed hyperthyroidism, duration under 2 months, in patients aged 18 to 65. Orbital computed tomography, thyroid ultrasound, serum thyroxine and TRAb, and clinical symptoms together informed the diagnoses. The CDR3 regions of TCR beta were amplified from RNA transcripts. In the first-round RT-PCR of the TCR CDR3, the HTBI primer set was used. TCRdb re-analysed the multiplex PCR reads in MiXCR, keeping a single row per CDR3 protein. Of around 350,000 distinct CDR3 sequences listed, roughly 19% are singletons. This clonotype appeared many times. Its antigen is unknown.

This TCR was sampled from a woman between 18 and 30 years old with Graves' hyperthyroidism. The sample consisted of blood. The rearrangement joins TRBV4-1 to TRBJ1-3; D gene ambiguous. CDR3 coding DNA: TGCGCCAGCAGCCAAGATCCTGGCCAGGAGGACACCATATATTTT. This sequence encodes CASSQDPGQEDTIYF.